This T cell receptor (beta chain) stems from a study of shared clonotypes between healthy human individuals. This clone appeared a single time. The assay was immunoSEQ multiplex PCR, and TCRdb's table has in-frame clones only and misses some. The sample has about 490,000 clones; 65% to 80% are singletons. With V trimmed by 5 bases and J by 4 bases, 8 bases remained unmatched. CDR1 is SGHTA and CDR2 is FQGNSA in the germline V gene. The CDR3 is 15 residues long. The chain combines TRBV7-2 with TRBJ2-5, with TRBD1 matching over 9 bases. The sequence was obtained from a woman aged 40 to 50 in good health. Some clones in this sample may be carry-over from other donors' samples. The specimen was PBMCs. CDR3 sequence (DNA): TGTGCCAGCAGCCCTTGGACAGGGGCGGGAGAGACCCAGTACTTC. This sequence encodes CASSPWTGAGETQYF. Using reference TRBV7-2 and TRBJ2-5 for the parts outside the CDR3, the full variable domain is GAGVSQSPSNKVTEKGKDVELRCDPISGHTALYWYRQSLGQGLEFLIYFQGNSAPDKSGLPSDRFSAERTGGSVSTLTIQRTQQEDSAVYLCASSPWTGAGETQYFGPGTRLLVL.